Following are 3 T cell receptor beta chains from one sample sequenced in a study of cytomegalovirus exposure and HLA in healthy donors. PCR was performed using 60 Vbeta and 13 Jbeta primers. The table came from immunoSEQ multiplex PCR; TCRdb's copy has only in-frame clones and leaves some out. The sample includes 150,000 to 200,000 clones, roughly 80% of them seen just once. Sample: PBMCs. The source is a female donor in good health and CMV-seronegative.

DNA of the CDR3: TGTGCCAGTAGCGACGACAGCTCTTATAGCAATCAGCCCCAGCATTTT. This translates into CASSDDSSYSNQPQHF. The chain employs TRBV19 and TRBJ1-5; TRBD1 is a possible D gene (5 bases). Trimming left V 6 bases short and J 0 bases short, with 15 bases between. The CDR3 is 16 amino acids. CDR1 is LNHDA and CDR2 is SQIVND in the germline V gene (reference sequence). The variable domain in full, completed from reference TRBV19 and TRBJ1-5, reads DGGITQSPKYLFRKEGQNVTLSCEQNLNHDAMYWYRQDPGQGLRLIYYSQIVNDFQKGDIAEGYSVSREKKESFPLTVTSAQKNPTAFYLCASSDDSSYSNQPQHFGDGTRLSIL.

The rearrangement uses TRBV5-1 and TRBJ1-4, with D maybe TRBD1 (6 bases). Germline V gene lookup returns CDR1 SGHRS and CDR2 YFSETQ. The CDR3 covers 15 residues. Trimming removed 5 bases at V and 6 bases at J, with 17 bases between. CDR3 nucleotides: TGCGCCAGCAGATCGCCCGGGACATCGGATGAAAAACTGTTTTTT. It specifies CASRSPGTSDEKLFF.

The chain joins TRBV19 to TRBJ1-4; 7 bases align to TRBD1. The junction had 10 bases not matched to a gene; V was cut back by 0 bases and J by 0 bases. CDR3 size: 19 residues. The germline CDR1 and CDR2 sequences are LNHDA and SQIVND (reference sequence). CDR3 sequence: CASSIDPGRDRATNEKLFF. The CDR3 DNA is TGTGCCAGTAGTATAGATCCCGGAAGGGACAGAGCAACTAATGAAAAACTGTTTTTT.